This T cell receptor (beta chain) came from a study of a mutant IDH1 vaccine in newly diagnosed glioma (dated by TCRdb to 2020 to 2022). A note on the overall study: Vaccination was initiated 4-6 weeks after radiotherapy alone, or concurrently with temozolomide cycles in the chemotherapy-containing groups. Of the 25 to 35 patients who were treated, around 60% were male and roughly 40% were female, and the mean age was about 40 years. Before enrollment, most patients had been given radiochemotherapy with temozolomide as standard therapy, while the rest had received either radiotherapy alone or temozolomide alone. Visit V12 was the week-35 safety follow-up and visit V13 was the week-47 end of study. Peripheral blood was collected at six visits: V03 (baseline), V05, V07, V10, V12 and V13. Longitudinal TCRB deep sequencing was performed for roughly 24 treated patients wherever samples were available for exploratory analyses. Overall study outcomes, separate from this receptor: Availability determined which PBMC samples were chosen for TCRB deep sequencing. Pseudoprogression seemed to be unrelated to changes in the top peripheral T cell clonotypes found by TCRB sequencing. According to the authors, sample limitations meant that analyses of patient blood samples could not be reproduced. Immune responses induced by the vaccine were seen in 93.3% of patients across multiple MHC alleles.

V and J are truncated by 0 bases and 7 bases respectively, leaving an intervening sequence of 0 bases. From cysteine to phenylalanine, the CDR3 is 11 amino acids long. Only the CDR3 portion is preserved as DNA: 33 bases, with reading frame beginning at the first base. Looking up the germline V gene yields CDR1 KGHSH and CDR2 LQKENI. This sample's time point label indicates: week 35, safety follow-up. Every vaccine dose consisted of 300 ug of a 20-mer mutant IDH1 peptide in Montanide, administered subcutaneously together with topical imiquimod. Across visits V03 through V10, patients got a total of eight vaccinations, given in weeks 1, 3, 5, 7, 11, 15, 19 and 23. Donors had newly diagnosed WHO grade 3 or 4 IDH1-mutant astrocytomas with loss of nuclear ATRX. The samples were drawn from NOA16, a multicentre, single-arm, open-label phase I trial in Germany that tested a mutant IDH1 peptide vaccine in humans for the first time. Genomic DNA for TCRB sequencing was extracted from EDTA blood using the DNeasy Blood and Tissue Kit.

In the case of this clone: Its antigen target is currently unknown. Within one base of it there is no much larger clone, and no base qualities were kept.

The library came from the immunoSEQ multiplex PCR assay. Following the manufacturer's protocol, the hsTCRB Kit was used to amplify rearranged TCR beta chain sequences. An Illumina MiSeq was used to sequence the TCRB libraries. The original methods were these. Demultiplexing, trimming and gene mapping were performed with the kit vendor's proprietary platform. The table was pulled from immuneACCESS by TCRdb, which kept in-frame rearrangements only. Such tables lose some clones; where checked, under half of the loss comes from unresolved V genes, and the rest has no known cause. V and J calls and clone size are given by that table; D and trimming were obtained from the DNA. Present in this sample are over 60,000 clones, roughly four fifths of which were seen just once. Roughly 5% of the sample is taken by the ten largest.

The source material was PBMCs, sampled from a glioma patient whose treatment included an IDH1 peptide vaccine. The origin of this receptor is a man in his forties with glioma. The V gene is TRBV18 and the J gene is TRBJ2-2; no confident D gene assignment can be made. The DNA sequence is as follows: TGTGCCAGCTCACCACCCGGGGAGCTGTTTTTT. This codes for CASSPPGELFF.